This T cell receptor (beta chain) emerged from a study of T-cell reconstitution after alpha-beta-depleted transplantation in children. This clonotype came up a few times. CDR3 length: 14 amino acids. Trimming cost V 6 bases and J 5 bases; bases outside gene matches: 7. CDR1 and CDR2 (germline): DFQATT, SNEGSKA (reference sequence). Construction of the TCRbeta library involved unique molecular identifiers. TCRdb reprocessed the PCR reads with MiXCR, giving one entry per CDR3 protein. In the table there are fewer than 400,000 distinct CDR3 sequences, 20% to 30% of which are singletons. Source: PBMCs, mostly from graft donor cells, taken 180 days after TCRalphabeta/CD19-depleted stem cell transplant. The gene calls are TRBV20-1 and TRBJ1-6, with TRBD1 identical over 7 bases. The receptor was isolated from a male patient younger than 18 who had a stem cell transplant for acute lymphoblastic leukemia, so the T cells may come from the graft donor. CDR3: CSARPGQNNSPLHF. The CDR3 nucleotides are TGCAGTGCACGTCCGGGACAGAATAATTCACCCCTCCACTTT.